This TCR beta chain was captured by sequencing in a study of cytomegalovirus exposure and HLA in healthy donors. General study points: Later findings reportedly placed an Asian-associated ancestry cluster below the roughly 700-donor mean for N-insertions. Researchers reported that a few CMV-associated chains were confirmed in vitro as CMV antigen-specific. A later analysis appeared to link common viral pathogens to several of the most significant clusters. As was reported, the HLA-A and HLA-B alleles of most subjects were accurately predicted from TCR beta sequences.

With regard to this clone: As yet, its antigen is unknown.

The CDR3 is made up of 15 amino acids. V shed 0 bases and J shed 1 base, with 10 bases lying between them. Germline CDR1 and CDR2: GTSNPN and SVGIG (reference sequence). Use of 60 Vbeta and 13 Jbeta primers characterized the PCR. Assay: immunoSEQ multiplex PCR; the TCRdb copy retains only in-frame clones and omits some. The sample yields around 120,000 clones, over 60% seen once. The chain joins TRBV30 to TRBJ1-5, with D maybe TRBD1 (6 bases). The sequence came from a woman aged 40 to 55 in good health and CMV-seropositive. Sequencing input: PBMCs. This CDR3 reads CAWSVQGNSNQPQHF. The CDR3 nucleotides read TGTGCCTGGAGTGTACAGGGTAACAGCAATCAGCCCCAGCATTTT.